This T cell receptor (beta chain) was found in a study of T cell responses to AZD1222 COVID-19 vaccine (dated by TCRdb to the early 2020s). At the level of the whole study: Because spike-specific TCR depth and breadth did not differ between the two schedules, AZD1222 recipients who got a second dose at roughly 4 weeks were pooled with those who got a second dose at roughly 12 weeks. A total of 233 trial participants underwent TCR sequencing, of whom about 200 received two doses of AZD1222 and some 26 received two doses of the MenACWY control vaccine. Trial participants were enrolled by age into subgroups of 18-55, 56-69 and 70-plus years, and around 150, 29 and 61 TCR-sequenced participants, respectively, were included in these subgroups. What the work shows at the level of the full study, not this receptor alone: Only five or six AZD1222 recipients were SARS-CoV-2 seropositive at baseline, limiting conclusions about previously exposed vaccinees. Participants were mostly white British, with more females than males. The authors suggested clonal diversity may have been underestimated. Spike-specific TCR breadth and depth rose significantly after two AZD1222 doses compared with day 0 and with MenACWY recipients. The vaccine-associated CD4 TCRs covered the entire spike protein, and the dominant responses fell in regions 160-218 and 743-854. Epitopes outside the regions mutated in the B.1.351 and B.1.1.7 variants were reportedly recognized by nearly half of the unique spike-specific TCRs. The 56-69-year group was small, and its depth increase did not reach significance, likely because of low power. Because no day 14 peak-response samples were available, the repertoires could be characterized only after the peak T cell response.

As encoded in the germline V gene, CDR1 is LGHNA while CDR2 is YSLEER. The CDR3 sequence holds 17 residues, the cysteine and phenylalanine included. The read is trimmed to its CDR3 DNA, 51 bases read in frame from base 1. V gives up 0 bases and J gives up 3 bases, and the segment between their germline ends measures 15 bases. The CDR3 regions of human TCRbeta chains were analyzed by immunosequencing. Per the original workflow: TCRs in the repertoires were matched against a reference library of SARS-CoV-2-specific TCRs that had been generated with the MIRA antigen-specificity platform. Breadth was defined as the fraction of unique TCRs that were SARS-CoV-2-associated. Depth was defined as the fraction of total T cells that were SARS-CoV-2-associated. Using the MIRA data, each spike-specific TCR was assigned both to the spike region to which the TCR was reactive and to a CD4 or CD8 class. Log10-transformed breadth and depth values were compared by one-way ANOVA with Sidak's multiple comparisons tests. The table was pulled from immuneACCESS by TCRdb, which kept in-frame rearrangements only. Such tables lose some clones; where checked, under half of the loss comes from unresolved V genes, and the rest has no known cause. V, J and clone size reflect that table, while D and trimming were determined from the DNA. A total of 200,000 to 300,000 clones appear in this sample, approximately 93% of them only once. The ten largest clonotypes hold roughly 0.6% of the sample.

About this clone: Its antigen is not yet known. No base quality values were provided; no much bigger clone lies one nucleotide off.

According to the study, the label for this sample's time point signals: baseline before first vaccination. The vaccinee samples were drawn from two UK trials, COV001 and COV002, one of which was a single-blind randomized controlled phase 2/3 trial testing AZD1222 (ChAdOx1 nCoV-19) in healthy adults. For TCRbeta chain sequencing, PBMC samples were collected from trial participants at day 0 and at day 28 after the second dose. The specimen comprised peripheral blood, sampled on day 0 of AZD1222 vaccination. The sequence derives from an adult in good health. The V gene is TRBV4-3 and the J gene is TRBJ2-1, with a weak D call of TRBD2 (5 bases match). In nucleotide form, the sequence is TGCGCCAGCAGCCAAGATCCTCCAGAACGGGGCTACAATGAGCAGTTCTTC. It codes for CASSQDPPERGYNEQFF.